This T cell receptor beta chain was obtained from a study of human T cells and chemical hapten exposure. Study-wide context: Minor pooled library volume differences mainly drove per-sample TCR yield variation.

Via MiXCR, TCRdb re-called the RACE reads, giving one row per CDR3 protein. This table has about 99,000 distinct CDR3 sequences, around 12% appearing once. The CDR3 has 11 residues. V gave up 8 bases and J gave up 4 bases, with 11 bases separating them. CDR1 is DFQATT and CDR2 is SNEGSKA in the germline V gene (reference sequence). This clonotype was found a few times. Its target is unknown. Time point here: patch test 1, 2 weeks after DPC sensitization. Documented treatment: therapeutic diphenylcyclopropenone sensitization with weekly scalp DPC. Researchers sampled blood before each patch test went on. Study-level results: The formation of large CDR3 similarity clusters by expanded TCRs significantly exceeded that of controls. The study found that DPC sensitization did not change TCRs above 1 in 1000 frequency.

The sequences come from whole blood, collected in connection with sensitization to the hapten diphenylcyclopropenone (DPC). The sequence was collected from a woman aged 40-49 years with alopecia areata. Some clones in this sample may be carry-over from other donors' samples. The chain has TRBV20-1 and TRBJ1-1; D remains ambiguous. The CDR3 coding sequence is TGCAGTTGGCCACGGCCCACTGAAGCTTTCTTT. It specifies CSWPRPTEAFF.